These T cell receptor beta chains were read from a single sample in a study of blood T cells in healthy people across ages. TCRdb redid the calling of the 5' RACE reads with MiXCR, one entry per CDR3 protein. The repertoire includes 700,000 to 900,000 distinct CDR3 sequences, roughly 24% of them detected once, and less than 3.5% sits in the top ten. The data also belong to a second study, concerning T cells of mothers and their children.

Material for sequencing was blood. Source of these receptors: a boy younger than 18 in good health. Each CDR3 is given with its conserved first and last residue. The D gene is left open where the match is weak. Clone size is shown for a subset of rows, as once, few, many or a class of expanded clone.

size	V	D	J	DNA	CDR3
.	TRBV5-1	.	TRBJ1-4	TGCGCCAGCAGCCCATCAAGGCTTAATGAAAAACTGTTTTTT	CASSPSRLNEKLFF
few	TRBV5-1	.	TRBJ1-2	TGCGCCAGCAGCTCACGGAGCCATGGCTACACCTTC	CASSSRSHGYTF
.	TRBV4-1	.	TRBJ1-2	TGTGCCAGCAGCCAAGCCCCCCTGTCCAGGGAAGGTGGCTACACCTTC	CASSQAPLSREGGYTF
few	TRBV7-9	.	TRBJ2-2	TGTGCCAGCAGCAGCCAGGGGTTGGGGACCGGGGAGCTGTTTTTT	CASSSQGLGTGELFF
.	TRBV6-5	TRBD1	TRBJ2-7	TGTGCCAGCAGTTACTCCTTAGGGGGCGGCTCCTACGAGCAGTACTTC	CASSYSLGGGSYEQYF
few	TRBV7-3	TRBD2	TRBJ2-1	TGTGCCAGCAGTTCGGGGACTACTCAAGTAGACAATGAGCAGTTCTTC	CASSSGTTQVDNEQFF
.	TRBV2	.	TRBJ1-2	TGTGCCAGCAGTGCCGTCGGTCACGCTAACTATGGCTACACCTTC	CASSAVGHANYGYTF
.	TRBV29-1	.	TRBJ1-2	TGCAGCGTTGAGGCACTGACTAACTATGGCTACACCTTC	CSVEALTNYGYTF
.	TRBV6-5	.	TRBJ2-1	TGTGCCACACGGAGGGTGTCCGACAGGAATGAGCAGTTCTTC	CATRRVSDRNEQFF
.	TRBV5-1	.	TRBJ1-1	TGCGCCAGCAGCTTGACCCGGGGTTGGAGGAACACTGAAGCTTTCTTT	CASSLTRGWRNTEAFF
.	TRBV20-1	TRBD1	TRBJ2-1	TGCAGTGCTAGACCATGGGACAGGAGCTCCTACAATGAGCAGTTCTTC	CSARPWDRSSYNEQFF
.	TRBV29-1	.	TRBJ2-7	TGCAGCGTTGAAAAAGACGGAACCTACGAGCAGTACTTC	CSVEKDGTYEQYF
many	TRBV12-3/TRBV12-4	.	TRBJ2-1	TGTGCCAGCAGTTTATTTAATGAGCAGTTCTTC	CASSLFNEQFF
.	TRBV12-3/TRBV12-4	.	TRBJ1-1	TGTGCCAGCAGCCTATGGGAAGGGAACACTGAAGCTTTCTTT	CASSLWEGNTEAFF
.	TRBV6-2/TRBV6-3	TRBD1	TRBJ1-1	TGTGCCAGTATCCGGGGACAGGGTTCCATGAACACTGAAGCTTTCTTT	CASIRGQGSMNTEAFF
few	TRBV27	TRBD2	TRBJ2-1	TGTGCCAGCAGTGCCGGGACTAGCGGGGTCAATGAGCAGTTCTTC	CASSAGTSGVNEQFF
.	TRBV7-2	.	TRBJ2-7	TGTGCCAGCAGCTCCCCTGGGCGGGGGCCATCCTCCTACGAGCAGTACTTC	CASSSPGRGPSSYEQYF
.	TRBV12-3/TRBV12-4	.	TRBJ2-7	TGTGCCAGCAGTTTCCAGGGCCACGAGCAGTACTTC	CASSFQGHEQYF
few	TRBV2	.	TRBJ1-5	TGTGCCAGCAGTGGGGGTCAGAGCAATCAGCCCCAGCATTTT	CASSGGQSNQPQHF
few	TRBV20-1	TRBD2	TRBJ2-5	TGCAGTGCTAGAGATCGGGGGCGAGCGGGGGGGCGAGAGACCCAGTACTTC	CSARDRGRAGGRETQYF
.	TRBV30	.	TRBJ1-6	TGTGCCTGGAGTGTATCCCCAAGGCAGGGGTCACCCCTCCACTTT	CAWSVSPRQGSPLHF